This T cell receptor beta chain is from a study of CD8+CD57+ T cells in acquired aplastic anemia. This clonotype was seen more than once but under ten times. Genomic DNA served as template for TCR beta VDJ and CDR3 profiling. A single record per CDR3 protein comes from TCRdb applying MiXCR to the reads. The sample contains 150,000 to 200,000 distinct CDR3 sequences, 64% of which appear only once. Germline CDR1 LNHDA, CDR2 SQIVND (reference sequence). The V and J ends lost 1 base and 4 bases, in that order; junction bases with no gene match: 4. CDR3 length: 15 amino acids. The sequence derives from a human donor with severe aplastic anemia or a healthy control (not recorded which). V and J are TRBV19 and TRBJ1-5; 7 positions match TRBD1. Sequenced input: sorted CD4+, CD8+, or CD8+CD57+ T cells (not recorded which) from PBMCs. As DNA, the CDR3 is TGTGCCAGTAGTATAGGGGGGACAGTTAATCAGCCCCAGCATTTT. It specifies CASSIGGTVNQPQHF.